What follows are 23 T cell receptor beta chains derived from one specimen sequenced in a study of PD-1 blockade in classical Hodgkin lymphoma. No patient escaped relapse after autologous stem cell transplantation, and brentuximab vedotin exposure varied. Measured with immunoSEQ multiplex PCR; TCRdb has only the in-frame clones, and not every one. Of about 34,000 clones listed, 76% are singletons. The specimen comprised peripheral blood mononuclear cells (PBMCs), sampled before the second cycle of nivolumab. The source of these receptors is a human donor with classical Hodgkin lymphoma.

This clone was picked up many times. Germline is not matched at one junction end, which may reflect a read error. The rearrangement uses TRBV2 and TRBJ1-6, with 8 bases matching TRBD1. The CDR3 has 16 amino acids. Germline V lookup: CDR1 SNHLY, CDR2 FYNNEI. In nucleotides, the CDR3 is TGTGCCAGCAGTGAATGGGACAGGACCTATGATTCACCCCTCCACTTT. Translated, it gives CASSEWDRTYDSPLHF.

The chain carries TRBV5-6 and TRBJ2-1; D unclear. CDR1 and CDR2 from the germline V gene are SGHDT and YYEEEE. Deletions cut 0 bases from V and 9 bases from J, with 7 bases between. CDR3 length equals 12 residues. The CDR3 here is CASSLGASEQFF. The CDR3, as DNA: TGTGCCAGCAGCTTGGGGGCAAGTGAGCAGTTCTTC.

The chain links TRBV19 to TRBJ1-2; D may be TRBD1 (6 bases). The length of the CDR3 is 14 residues. Trimming left V 4 bases short and J 3 bases short, with 12 bases between. In germline, CDR1 is LNHDA, CDR2 SQIVND (reference sequence). The CDR3 DNA reads as TGTGCCAGTAGTAATGGGGGCGAGGACTATGGCTACACCTTC. This gives the protein CASSNGGEDYGYTF.

The J gene is TRBJ2-5, the V gene TRBV5-1, with 11 bases lining up with TRBD2. Germline CDR1 reads SGHRS; CDR2 reads YFSETQ. J gave up 2 bases and V 3 bases, and 6 bases lay outside the gene matches. This CDR3 region has 16 residues. CDR3 in amino acids: CASSSSASGGQETQYF. The CDR3 nucleotides read TGCGCCAGCAGCTCCTCCGCTAGCGGGGGGCAAGAGACCCAGTACTTC.

The chain links TRBV4-1 to TRBJ1-3; D gene unclear. CDR1 MGHRA and CDR2 YSYEKL come from the germline V gene. V was trimmed by 0 bases and J by 3 bases, leaving 3 bases between them. There are 13 residues in the CDR3. The DNA for the CDR3 is TGCGCCAGCAGCCAAGATTATGGAAACACCATATATTTT. It codes for CASSQDYGNTIYF.

The chain links TRBV11-2 to TRBJ2-4, with a weak D call TRBD2 (6 bases). The CDR3 is made up of 14 amino acids. V lost 1 base, J lost 6 bases, and 10 bases lay in between. CDR1 SGHAT and CDR2 FQNNGV come from the germline V gene. CDR3 coding DNA: TGTGCCAGCAGCTTAGCGGCGCGGGGAAACATTCAGTACTTC. Translated: CASSLAARGNIQYF.

This clone appeared a single time. The chain employs TRBV7-2 and TRBJ2-3; TRBD2 matches at 9 bases. This CDR3 is built from 16 residues. V lost 5 bases, J lost 0 bases, and 6 bases stayed unmatched. The germline gives CDR1 SGHTA, CDR2 FQGNSA. This chain's CDR3 is CASSGLAGLSTDTQYF. For the CDR3, the DNA is TGTGCCAGCAGCGGCCTAGCGGGGCTTAGCACAGATACGCAGTATTTT.

In its sample, this clone was seen a few times. The J gene is TRBJ1-3, the V gene TRBV29-1; D is unresolved. Deletions cut 6 bases from V and 2 bases from J, with 5 bases between. The CDR3 is made up of 11 amino acids. Germline CDR1 reads SQVTM; CDR2 reads ANQGSEA. CDR3 nucleotides: TGCAGCGTGAGAACTGGAAACACCATATATTTT. Its protein product is CSVRTGNTIYF.

V usage is TRBV10-1 and J usage is TRBJ2-1; 8 bases fit TRBD2. Germline lookup yields CDR1 WNHNN and CDR2 SYGVQD (reference sequence). This CDR3 is built from 15 residues. J gave up 7 bases and V 3 bases, and 8 bases lay outside the gene matches. CDR3 amino acids: CASSDGASGLNEQFF. The CDR3, as DNA: TGCGCCAGCAGTGACGGGGCTAGCGGGCTGAATGAGCAGTTCTTC.

In DNA form, the CDR3 reads TGTGCCAGCAGCCCTCTAGGACGCCAATCTTCCTACGAGCAGTACTTC. Translation gives CASSPLGRQSSYEQYF. The rearrangement links TRBV11-2 to TRBJ2-7; D unresolved. Germline CDR1 and CDR2: SGHAT and FQNNGV. CDR3 length: 16 residues. V was clipped by 5 bases and J by 1 base, with 18 bases between them. Complete variable domain (other parts from reference TRBV11-2 and TRBJ2-7): EAGVAQSPRYKIIEKRQSVAFWCNPISGHATLYWYQQILGQGPKLLIQFQNNGVVDDSQLPKDRFSAERLKGVDSTLKIQPAKLEDSAVYLCASSPLGRQSSYEQYFGPGTRLTVT.

This clone was seen only once. The chain is built from TRBV10-1 and TRBJ2-7; 9 bases line up with TRBD2. The length of the CDR3 is 16 residues. Germline CDR1 is WNHNN and CDR2 is SYGVQD (reference sequence). After removal of 6 bases from V and 3 bases from J, the junction contained 12 bases not matched to a gene. CDR3 coding DNA: TGCGCCAGCAGGCGTTATGGGACTAGCCTCCTCTACGAGCAGTACTTC. It codes for CASRRYGTSLLYEQYF.

The rearrangement uses TRBV5-1 and TRBJ2-7; D is perhaps TRBD1 (7 bases). The CDR3 runs 14 residues. Germline lookup yields CDR1 SGHRS and CDR2 YFSETQ. V lost 3 bases, J lost 4 bases, and 14 bases lay in between. The DNA for the CDR3 is TGCGCCAGCAGCTGGGGGGACAGTGGGTACGAGCAGTACTTC. Its protein product is CASSWGDSGYEQYF.

This clone was counted only a few times. The J gene is TRBJ1-2, the V gene TRBV7-8; 8 nucleotides match TRBD1. The CDR3 is made up of 13 amino acids. Trimming at V came to 5 bases and at J to 7 bases, leaving 6 bases not matched to a gene. Per the germline V gene, CDR1 is SGHVS and CDR2 is FQNEAQ. The CDR3 nucleotides read TGTGCCAGCAGCCTGGACAGGGAAGGTGGCTACACCTTC. Residues: CASSLDREGGYTF.

The CDR3 loop reads CASVPFNYGYTF. CDR3 in DNA: TGTGCCAGCGTCCCCTTTAACTATGGCTACACCTTC. The chain uses TRBV2 and TRBJ1-2; D not certain. Germline V gene lookup returns CDR1 SNHLY and CDR2 FYNNEI. Trimming stripped 8 bases from V and 1 base from J, with 8 bases between. This CDR3 region has 12 residues.

This clone was picked up one time. The rearrangement uses TRBV6-5 and TRBJ2-1; 9 nucleotides align to TRBD2. With 0 bases clipped from V and 9 bases from J, the junction kept 6 bases outside the gene matches. This CDR3 comprises 15 residues. Germline V gives CDR1 MNHEY, CDR2 SVGAGI. CDR3: CASSYSGGGATEQFF. The CDR3 nucleotides read TGTGCCAGCAGTTACTCGGGCGGGGGGGCCACTGAGCAGTTCTTC.

The V and J genes are TRBV2 and TRBJ2-7; 10 positions match TRBD1. Looked up from germline, CDR1 is SNHLY and CDR2 is FYNNEI. The CDR3 sequence is 14 residues long. V shed 7 bases and J 7 bases; nucleotides not matched to a gene: 10. Here the CDR3 DNA reads TGTGCCAGCATTAGTGGGACAGGGGTTCGGGAGCAGTACTTC. Encoded protein: CASISGTGVREQYF.

The rearrangement uses TRBV13 and TRBJ2-2, with 8 nucleotides matching TRBD1. This CDR3 is 14 amino acids long. Germline V CDR1 and CDR2: PRHDT, FYEKMQ (reference sequence). After removal of 2 bases from V and 6 bases from J, the junction contained 2 bases not matched to a gene. The CDR3 protein is CASSLTGGSGELFF. The CDR3 DNA reads TGTGCCAGCAGCTTAACAGGGGGATCCGGGGAGCTGTTTTTT.

The chain couples TRBV19 to TRBJ2-7; no clear D gene. V shed 0 bases and J shed 0 bases, with 6 bases lying between them. Germline lookup yields CDR1 LNHDA and CDR2 SQIVND (reference sequence). This CDR3 comprises 14 residues. The CDR3: CASSIDTNSYEQYF. CDR3 in DNA: TGTGCCAGTAGTATAGATACTAACTCCTACGAGCAGTACTTC.

This chain joins TRBV4-2 and TRBJ1-3; D is ambiguous. Germline V gene data show CDR1 as LGHNA and CDR2 as YNFKEQ. CDR3 length: 15 residues. V lost 4 bases to trimming and J lost 2 bases, with 12 bases between them. CDR3 region: CASSPGSGTGNTIYF. CDR3 nucleotide sequence: TGTGCCAGCAGCCCGGGGTCGGGGACTGGAAACACCATATATTTT.

V gene TRBV7-2 combines with J gene TRBJ2-3; 11 bases are a match to TRBD2. The CDR3 extends over 15 amino acids. The ends lost 1 base at V and 6 bases at J; junction bases unmatched: 3. Germline lookup yields CDR1 SGHTA and CDR2 FQGNSA. The DNA of the CDR3 is TGTGCCAGCAGCTTAGTAGCGGGGGGGCCCGATACGCAGTATTTT. Protein sequence: CASSLVAGGPDTQYF.

The chain links TRBV7-3 to TRBJ2-3; the match to TRBD2 covers 7 bases. The V gene's germline CDR1 is SGHTA and CDR2 FQGTGA. The junction had 3 bases not matched to a gene; V was cut back by 5 bases and J by 1 base. The CDR3 covers 14 residues. Here the CDR3 reads CASSLGLGTDTQYF. In nucleotides, the CDR3 is TGTGCCAGCAGCCTTGGACTAGGCACAGATACGCAGTATTTT.

The chain is built from TRBV10-3 and TRBJ1-4; the match to TRBD1 covers 9 bases. The germline gives CDR1 ENHRY, CDR2 SYGVKD. This CDR3 region has 17 residues. With 10 bases clipped from V and 3 bases from J, the junction kept 15 bases outside the gene matches. In DNA, the CDR3 is TGTGCCAGCGGGGATTCCCGGGACAGGGTTTCTAATGAAAAACTGTTTTTT. Protein product: CASGDSRDRVSNEKLFF.

J is TRBJ1-6 and V is TRBV9; the match to TRBD1 covers 9 bases. Germline V CDR1 and CDR2: SGDLS, YYNGEE. This CDR3 is built from 18 residues. Losses at the gene ends were 4 bases for V and 3 bases for J; bases not matched to a gene: 11. The chain's CDR3 is CASSSPRDRVHYNSPLHF. CDR3 nucleotide sequence: TGTGCCAGCAGCTCGCCCCGGGACAGGGTCCACTATAATTCACCCCTCCACTTT.